The T cell receptor beta chain under discussion was sequenced for a study of shared clonotypes between healthy human individuals. Findings and caveats of the study: Lower generation probabilities were found for non-shared clonotypes than for those shared by all four donors.

Worth noting for this clone: No antigen is known for it.

The authors' processing: With immunoSEQ giving junction-only sequences and no quality scores, filtering differed. This table comes from immunoSEQ multiplex PCR, and its TCRdb copy is limited to in-frame clones, with some not included. The V and J calls and clone size are taken from that table; D and trimming were inferred from the DNA. The sample holds fewer than 1.8 million clones, around 98.5% seen once. From CD4+ cells came CD45RA+ naive and CD45RA-negative memory subsets. CDR1 SGHDN and CDR2 FVKESK come from the germline V gene. V dropped 0 bases and J dropped 5; count of bases not matched to a gene: 5. The CDR3 has 15 residues.

The sample comprised naive CD4+ T cells sorted from blood. Subset described: CD45RA+ positively selected. This TCR derives from a man aged 25-45 years in good health. The V gene is TRBV14, the J gene TRBJ2-3; 7 bases fit TRBD1. The CDR3 coding sequence is TGTGCCAGCAGCCAAGAGACAGGGTGGAGAGATACGCAGTATTTT. As protein: CASSQETGWRDTQYF.